These 18 T cell receptor beta chains originate from one sample sequenced in a study of T cell responses to AZD1222 COVID-19 vaccine. TCRdb's table, derived via immunoSEQ multiplex PCR, lists solely in-frame clones and lacks some. Among 160,000 or so clones listed, around nine tenths were seen once. The input for sequencing was peripheral blood, taken on day 0 of AZD1222 vaccination. The receptors stem from an adult in good health.

This chain uses TRBV6-5 with TRBJ1-2, with no clear D. The CDR3 length is 13 residues. V was pared by 7 bases and J by 4 bases, with 13 bases between. Germline loops: CDR1 MNHEY, CDR2 SVGAGI. The CDR3 is CASTIIQGYGYTF. For the CDR3, the DNA is TGTGCCAGCACAATCATCCAAGGCTATGGCTACACCTTC.

The rearrangement joins TRBV11-3 to TRBJ1-5; tentatively, D is TRBD1 (5 bases). Germline CDR1 SGHNT, CDR2 YENEEA. The CDR3 consists of 18 residues. Between the trimmed V and J ends, which lost 1 base and 0 bases, there was a span of 16 bases. The CDR3 bases are TGTGCCAGCAGCTTAGTCGTTACAGGTATTAATAGCAATCAGCCCCAGCATTTT. The encoded protein is CASSLVVTGINSNQPQHF.

This chain links TRBV18 with TRBJ2-7, with D perhaps matching TRBD1 or TRBD2 (6 bases each). Trimming took off 0 bases at V and 4 bases at J, with 16 bases between the two ends. The CDR3 spans 16 residues. Germline loops: CDR1 KGHSH, CDR2 LQKENI. The CDR3 nucleotides read TGTGCCAGCTCACCACCCTCGGGGGCTTTAGGGTACGAGCAGTACTTC. It yields the protein CASSPPSGALGYEQYF.

The chain has TRBV13 and TRBJ2-1; either TRBD1 or TRBD2 may fit D (6 bases each). The CDR3 loop spans 10 amino acids. Germline lookup yields CDR1 PRHDT and CDR2 FYEKMQ (reference sequence). V gave up 8 bases and J gave up 10 bases, with 9 bases separating them. Written as DNA, the CDR3 is TGTGCCAGCGGGGGGCTCGAGCAGTTCTTC. This gives the protein CASGGLEQFF.

V usage is TRBV15 and J usage is TRBJ1-2; D not resolved. The germline V gene encodes CDR1 LNHNV and CDR2 YYDKDF (reference sequence). This CDR3 comprises 15 residues. V lost 0 bases and J lost 8, with 16 bases in between. The CDR3 DNA follows: TGTGCCACCAGCAGAGATTTTGGTGAAGAAGGAGGCTACACCTTC. Translation: CATSRDFGEEGGYTF. The full variable domain, rest sourced from reference TRBV15 and TRBJ1-2, is DAMVIQNPRYQVTQFGKPVTLSCSQTLNHNVMYWYQQKSSQAPKLLFHYYDKDFNNEADTPDNFQSRRPNTSFCFLDIRSPGLGDTAMYLCATSRDFGEEGGYTFGSGTRLTVV.

V and J are TRBV7-9 and TRBJ1-2; D unresolved. V was trimmed by 5 bases and J by 4 bases, leaving 23 bases between them. Germline CDR1 SEHNR, CDR2 FQNEAQ (reference sequence). CDR3 size: 17 residues. The CDR3: CASSQITQVSLGYGYTF. CDR3 nucleotide sequence: TGTGCCAGCAGCCAAATAACCCAGGTATCACTCGGCTATGGCTACACCTTC.

This clone was observed a few times. V usage is TRBV5-4 and J usage is TRBJ2-5, with D perhaps given as TRBD1 or TRBD2 (5 bases each). This CDR3 spans 13 amino acids. Germline V gene sequence: CDR1 SGHNT, CDR2 YYREEE (reference sequence). Trimming shortened V by 2 bases and J by 4 bases, and 9 bases separated the two germline ends. CDR3 in amino acids: CASSLKGTETQYF. The CDR3 DNA reads TGTGCCAGCAGCTTAAAGGGGACAGAGACCCAGTACTTC. The full variable domain, completed using reference TRBV5-4 and TRBJ2-5, is ETGVTQSPTHLIKTRGQQVTLRCSSQSGHNTVSWYQQALGQGPQFIFQYYREEENGRGNFPPRFSGLQFPNYSSELNVNALELDDSALYLCASSLKGTETQYFGPGTRLLVL.

The chain joins TRBV7-8 to TRBJ2-5, with a possible D match to TRBD1 (6 bases). V shed 1 base and J shed 4 bases, with 13 bases lying between them. Germline values: CDR1 SGHVS, CDR2 FQNEAQ. The CDR3 extends over 15 amino acids. The CDR3 DNA reads TGTGCCAGCAGCTTAGGTTCCAGGGGTAGAGAGACCCAGTACTTC. Translation gives CASSLGSRGRETQYF.

The chain has TRBV16 and TRBJ1-4; D is possibly TRBD1 (5 bases). Trimming stripped 1 base from V and 8 bases from J, with 20 bases between. The length of the CDR3 is 17 residues. Germline-derived CDR1 and CDR2 are KGHSY and FQNENV. The CDR3 spells CASSQWGFPGSSEKLFF. In DNA, the CDR3 is TGTGCCAGCAGCCAATGGGGGTTTCCGGGTTCCAGCGAAAAACTGTTTTTT.

The chain couples TRBV6-1 to TRBJ2-7; D is undetermined. Trimming left V 2 bases short and J 3 bases short, with 8 bases between. The germline CDR1 and CDR2 sequences are MNHNS and SASEGT. The CDR3 covers 13 residues. The CDR3 spells CASSERRFYEQYF. In DNA, the CDR3 is TGTGCCAGCAGTGAACGCCGGTTCTACGAGCAGTACTTC.

V usage is TRBV29-1 and J usage is TRBJ1-2; D remains unclear. V was clipped by 4 bases and J by 9 bases, with 18 bases between them. Germline lookup yields CDR1 SQVTM and CDR2 ANQGSEA. The length of the CDR3 is 13 residues. CDR3 sequence: CSVVGLADPSYTF. The CDR3 coding sequence is TGCAGCGTTGTCGGACTCGCAGACCCGAGCTACACCTTC. Supplemented by reference TRBV29-1 and TRBJ1-2, the full variable domain reads SAVISQKPSRDICQRGTSLTIQCQVDSQVTMMFWYRQQPGQSLTLIATANQGSEATYESGFVIDKFPISRPNLTFSTLTVSNMSPEDSSIYLCSVVGLADPSYTFGSGTRLTVV.

The chain is built from TRBV7-9 and TRBJ2-1; D ambiguous. V shed 4 bases and J shed 1 base, with 11 bases lying between them. From germline, CDR1 is SEHNR and CDR2 FQNEAQ (reference sequence). CDR3 length equals 15 residues. The chain's CDR3 is CASSSPHGSYNEQFF. In DNA form, the CDR3 reads TGTGCCAGCAGCTCCCCGCACGGGTCCTACAATGAGCAGTTCTTC.

This chain links TRBV5-1 with TRBJ2-5; D is uncertain. Per germline, CDR1 SGHRS and CDR2 YFSETQ. Deletions cut 4 bases from V and 1 base from J, with 14 bases between. CDR3 length: 15 residues. In DNA form, the CDR3 reads TGCGCCAGCAGCCCATCCGGAAGTGTCCAAGAGACCCAGTACTTC. This codes for CASSPSGSVQETQYF.

This clone was counted only a few times. This rearrangement joins TRBV7-9 to TRBJ2-7, with D possibly TRBD1 on 6 matching bases. Looked up from germline, CDR1 is SEHNR and CDR2 is FQNEAQ (reference sequence). The CDR3 length is 14 residues. V shed 4 bases and J shed 3 bases, with 13 bases lying between them. CDR3 sequence (DNA): TGTGCCAGCAGCTCCGGGACACAGAGCTACGAGCAGTACTTC. It is translated as CASSSGTQSYEQYF. The variable domain in full, completed from reference TRBV7-9 and TRBJ2-7, reads DTGVSQNPRHKITKRGQNVTFRCDPISEHNRLYWYRQTLGQGPEFLTYFQNEAQLEKSRLLSDRFSAERPKGSFSTLEIQRTEQGDSAMYLCASSSGTQSYEQYFGPGTRLTVT.

The gene calls are TRBV10-3 and TRBJ1-5; D gene uncertain. Germline V gene sequence: CDR1 ENHRY, CDR2 SYGVKD. Trimming took 2 bases from V and 7 from J, leaving 12 bases between them. This CDR3 contains 14 residues. CDR3 loop: CAISEQGLGQPQHF. As DNA, the CDR3 is TGTGCCATCAGTGAGCAAGGGTTGGGGCAGCCCCAGCATTTT.

DNA for the CDR3: TGTGCCAGTAGTACAACAAGGGGGAACGAGCAGTACTTC. This gives the protein CASSTTRGNEQYF. This chain joins TRBV19 and TRBJ2-7, with TRBD1 as a possible D gene (6 bases). The CDR3 loop spans 13 amino acids. Germline CDR1 LNHDA, CDR2 SQIVND (reference sequence). V was cut by 4 bases and J by 5 bases, with 12 bases left in between.

The CDR3 spells CASSPLAGGRSPAKNIQYF. CDR3 sequence (DNA): TGTGCCAGCTCACCCTTAGCGGGAGGAAGGTCTCCTGCCAAAAACATTCAGTACTTC. V is TRBV18 and J is TRBJ2-4, with 10 bases that match TRBD2. After removal of 3 bases from V and 1 base from J, the junction contained 12 bases not matched to a gene. This CDR3 region has 19 residues. CDR1 is KGHSH and CDR2 is LQKENI in the germline V gene.

This chain connects TRBV6-5 to TRBJ1-5; tentative D call: TRBD1 (5 bases). The CDR3 spans 16 residues. Trimming cost V 4 bases and J 2 bases, with 15 bases left between them. The germline CDR1 and CDR2 sequences are MNHEY and SVGAGI. CDR3 residues: CASSWGRSGGNQPQHF. CDR3 bases: TGTGCCAGCAGTTGGGGCAGATCTGGGGGCAATCAGCCCCAGCATTTT.